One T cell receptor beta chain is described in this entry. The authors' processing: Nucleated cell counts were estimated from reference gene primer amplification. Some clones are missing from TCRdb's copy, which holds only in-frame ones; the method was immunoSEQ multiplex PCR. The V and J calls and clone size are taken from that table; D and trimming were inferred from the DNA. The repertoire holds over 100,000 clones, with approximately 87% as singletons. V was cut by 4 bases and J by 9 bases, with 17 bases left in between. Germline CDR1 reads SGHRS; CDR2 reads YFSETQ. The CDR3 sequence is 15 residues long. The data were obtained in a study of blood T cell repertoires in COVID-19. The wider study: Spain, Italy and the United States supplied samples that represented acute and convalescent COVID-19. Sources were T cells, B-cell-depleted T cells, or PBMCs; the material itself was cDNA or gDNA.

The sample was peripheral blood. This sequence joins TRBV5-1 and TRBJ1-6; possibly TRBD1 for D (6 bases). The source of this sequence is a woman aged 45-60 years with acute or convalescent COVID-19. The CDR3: CASSPLGGETSPLHF. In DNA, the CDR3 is TGCGCCAGCAGCCCACTAGGGGGGGAGACTTCACCCCTCCACTTT.